This entry features one T cell receptor (beta chain) sequence. This sample is part of a study of graft-versus-host responses after intestinal transplantation. V was trimmed by 5 bases and J by 8 bases, leaving 10 bases between them. The CDR3 covers 12 residues. CDR1 is SEHNR and CDR2 is FQNEAQ in the germline V gene (reference sequence). Graft specimens yielded both intraepithelial and lamina propria lymphocytes. The table came from immunoSEQ multiplex PCR; TCRdb's copy has only in-frame clones and leaves some out. The table includes approximately 15,000 clones, about two thirds detected once. The sample consisted of ileum tissue, taken 700 to 800 days after intestinal transplantation. The rearrangement links TRBV7-9 to TRBJ1-3, with D unclear. The clonotype originates from a human patient who received an intestinal transplant, so some T cells may come from the graft donor. CDR3 residues: CASSRVWHTIYF. The CDR3, as DNA: TGTGCCAGCAGCCGCGTCTGGCACACCATATATTTT. The full variable domain, completed using reference TRBV7-9 and TRBJ1-3, is DTGVSQNPRHKITKRGQNVTFRCDPISEHNRLYWYRQTLGQGPEFLTYFQNEAQLEKSRLLSDRFSAERPKGSFSTLEIQRTEQGDSAMYLCASSRVWHTIYFGEGSWLTVV.